Detailed here is one TCR beta chain. This record comes from a study of radiotherapy plus CTLA-4 blockade in lung cancer. The study gave focal radiation plus ipilimumab CTLA-4 blockade to patients with chemo-refractory metastatic non-small-cell lung cancer. The V and J ends lost 5 bases and 5 bases, in that order; junction bases with no gene match: 10. Germline CDR1 and CDR2: SGHNT and YYREEE (reference sequence). The CDR3 contains 17 residues. Clones were read by immunoSEQ multiplex PCR, and TCRdb kept only the in-frame ones, dropping some. The repertoire holds 120,000 or so clones, with about 83% as singletons.

The TCR sequence derives from a human donor with non-small cell lung cancer who had a partial response to radiotherapy plus ipilimumab. The sample consisted of peripheral blood, taken from a patient treated with radiotherapy plus ipilimumab. The chain joins TRBV5-4 to TRBJ2-7; 16 bases fit TRBD2. The CDR3 here is CASSSGGTSGRAHEQYF. The CDR3 bases are TGTGCCAGCAGTTCCGGAGGGACTAGCGGGAGGGCCCACGAGCAGTACTTC.